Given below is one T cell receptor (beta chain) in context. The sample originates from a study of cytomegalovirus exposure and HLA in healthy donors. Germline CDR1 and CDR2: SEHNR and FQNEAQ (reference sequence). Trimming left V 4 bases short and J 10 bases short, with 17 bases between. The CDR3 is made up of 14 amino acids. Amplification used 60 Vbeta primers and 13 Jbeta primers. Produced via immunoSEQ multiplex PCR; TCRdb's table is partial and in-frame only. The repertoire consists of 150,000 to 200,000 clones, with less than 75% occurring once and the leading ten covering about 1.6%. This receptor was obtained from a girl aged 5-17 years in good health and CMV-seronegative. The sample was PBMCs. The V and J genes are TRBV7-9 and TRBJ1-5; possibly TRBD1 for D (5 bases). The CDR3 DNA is TGTGCCAGCAGCTCGGGCCAGGGTGTATTCCCCCAGCATTTT. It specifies CASSSGQGVFPQHF.